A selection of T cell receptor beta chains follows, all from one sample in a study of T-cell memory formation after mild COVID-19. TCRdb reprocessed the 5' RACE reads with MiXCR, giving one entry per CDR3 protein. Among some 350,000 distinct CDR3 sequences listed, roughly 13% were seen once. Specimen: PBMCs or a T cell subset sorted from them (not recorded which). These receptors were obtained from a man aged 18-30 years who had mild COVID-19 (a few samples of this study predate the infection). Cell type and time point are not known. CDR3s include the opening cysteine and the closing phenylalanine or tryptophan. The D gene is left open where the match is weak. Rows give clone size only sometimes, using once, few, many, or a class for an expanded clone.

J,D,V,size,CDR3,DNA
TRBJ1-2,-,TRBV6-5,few,CASKDHSNYGYTF,TGTGCCAGCAAGGATCATTCTAACTATGGCTACACCTTC
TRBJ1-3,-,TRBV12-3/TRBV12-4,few,CASRGSGSGNTIYF,TGTGCCAGCAGGGGGTCTGGAAGCGGAAACACCATATATTTT
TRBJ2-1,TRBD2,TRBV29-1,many,CSVVWPSGYNEQFF,TGCAGCGTTGTTTGGCCTAGCGGTTACAATGAGCAGTTCTTC
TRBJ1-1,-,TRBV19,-,CASEGPSNTEAFF,TGTGCCAGCGAGGGACCCTCGAACACTGAAGCTTTCTTT
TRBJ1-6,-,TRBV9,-,CASSVDGQDSPLHF,TGTGCCAGCAGCGTAGACGGACAAGATTCACCCCTCCACTTT
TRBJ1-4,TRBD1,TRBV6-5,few,CASSLTGPNEKLFF,TGTGCCAGCAGTTTGACAGGGCCGAATGAAAAACTGTTTTTT
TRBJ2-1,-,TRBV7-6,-,CASSFVLSSYNEQFF,TGTGCCAGCAGCTTTGTGCTTAGCTCCTACAATGAGCAGTTCTTC
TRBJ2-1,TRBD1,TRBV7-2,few,CASSPSGTGVRNEQFF,TGTGCCAGCAGCCCATCCGGGACAGGGGTTCGAAATGAGCAGTTCTTC
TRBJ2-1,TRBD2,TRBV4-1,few,CASSPDDSGGYNEQFF,TGCGCCAGCAGCCCCGATGACAGCGGGGGGTACAATGAGCAGTTCTTC
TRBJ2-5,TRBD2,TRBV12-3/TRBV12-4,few,CASSSTGGVETQYF,TGTGCCAGCAGTTCCACCGGGGGGGTAGAGACCCAGTACTTC
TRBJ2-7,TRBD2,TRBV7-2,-,CASSTHPSGTSYEQYF,TGTGCCAGCAGCACCCATCCTAGCGGGACCTCCTACGAGCAGTACTTC
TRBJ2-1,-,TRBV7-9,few,CASSQLYNEQFF,TGTGCCAGCAGTCAACTGTACAATGAGCAGTTCTTC
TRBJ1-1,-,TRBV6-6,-,CASRYTGFTEAFF,TGTGCCAGCAGGTACACAGGTTTCACTGAAGCTTTCTTT
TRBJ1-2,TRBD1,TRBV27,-,CASRRDRETYAYTF,TGTGCCAGCAGGCGGGACAGGGAAACCTATGCCTACACCTTC
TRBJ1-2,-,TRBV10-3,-,CAISEPTNYGYTF,TGTGCCATCAGTGAGCCTACGAACTATGGCTACACCTTC
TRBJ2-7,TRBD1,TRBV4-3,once,CASSPSDRAGYEQYF,TGCGCCAGCAGCCCCTCGGACAGGGCCGGCTACGAGCAGTACTTC